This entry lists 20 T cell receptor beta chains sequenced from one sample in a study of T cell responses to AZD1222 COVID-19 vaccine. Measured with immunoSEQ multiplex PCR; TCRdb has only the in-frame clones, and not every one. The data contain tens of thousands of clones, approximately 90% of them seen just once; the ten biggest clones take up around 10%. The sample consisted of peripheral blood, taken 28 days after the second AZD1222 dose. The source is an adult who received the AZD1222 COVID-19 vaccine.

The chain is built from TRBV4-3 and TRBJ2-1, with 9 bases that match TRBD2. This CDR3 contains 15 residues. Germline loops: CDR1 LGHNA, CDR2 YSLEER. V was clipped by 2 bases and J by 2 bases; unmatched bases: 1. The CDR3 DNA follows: TGCGCCAGCAGCCAACTAGCGGGGACCTACAATGAGCAGTTCTTC. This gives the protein CASSQLAGTYNEQFF.

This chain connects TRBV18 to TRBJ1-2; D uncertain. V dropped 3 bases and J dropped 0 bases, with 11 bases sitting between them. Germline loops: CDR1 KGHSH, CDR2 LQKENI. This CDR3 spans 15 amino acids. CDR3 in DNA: TGTGCCAGCTCACCGGCAGAGAGAGCTAACTATGGCTACACCTTC. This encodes CASSPAERANYGYTF.

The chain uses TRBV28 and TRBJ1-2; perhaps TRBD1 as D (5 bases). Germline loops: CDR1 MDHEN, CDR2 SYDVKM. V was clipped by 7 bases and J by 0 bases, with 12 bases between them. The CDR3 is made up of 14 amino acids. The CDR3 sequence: CASNREQANYGYTF. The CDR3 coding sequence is TGTGCCAGCAATCGGGAACAGGCTAACTATGGCTACACCTTC.

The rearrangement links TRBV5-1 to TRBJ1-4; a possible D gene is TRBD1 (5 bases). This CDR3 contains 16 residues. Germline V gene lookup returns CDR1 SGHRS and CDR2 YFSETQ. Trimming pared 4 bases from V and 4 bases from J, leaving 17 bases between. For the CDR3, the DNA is TGCGCCAGCAGCCCCATACACGGGGGATTTAATGAAAAACTGTTTTTT. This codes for CASSPIHGGFNEKLFF.

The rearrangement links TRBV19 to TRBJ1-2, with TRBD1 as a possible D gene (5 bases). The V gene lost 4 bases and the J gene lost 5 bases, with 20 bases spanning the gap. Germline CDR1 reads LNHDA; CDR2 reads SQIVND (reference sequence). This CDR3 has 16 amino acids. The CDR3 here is CASSRSGSSRGYGYTF. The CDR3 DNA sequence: TGTGCCAGTAGTAGGTCGGGTTCTTCGAGGGGTTATGGCTACACCTTC. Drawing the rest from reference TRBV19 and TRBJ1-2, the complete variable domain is DGGITQSPKYLFRKEGQNVTLSCEQNLNHDAMYWYRQDPGQGLRLIYYSQIVNDFQKGDIAEGYSVSREKKESFPLTVTSAQKNPTAFYLCASSRSGSSRGYGYTFGSGTRLTVV.

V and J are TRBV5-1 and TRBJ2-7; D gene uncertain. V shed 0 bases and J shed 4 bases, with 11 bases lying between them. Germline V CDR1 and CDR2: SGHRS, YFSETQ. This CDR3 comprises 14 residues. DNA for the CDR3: TGCGCCAGCAGCTTGGTTGGCGGCGGTTACGAGCAGTACTTC. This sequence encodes CASSLVGGGYEQYF.

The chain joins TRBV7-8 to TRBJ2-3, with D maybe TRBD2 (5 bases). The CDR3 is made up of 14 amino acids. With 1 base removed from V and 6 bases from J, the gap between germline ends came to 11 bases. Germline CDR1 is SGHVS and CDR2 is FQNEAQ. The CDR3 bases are TGTGCCAGCAGCTTAGTCCCCGGGGTGGATACGCAGTATTTT. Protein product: CASSLVPGVDTQYF.

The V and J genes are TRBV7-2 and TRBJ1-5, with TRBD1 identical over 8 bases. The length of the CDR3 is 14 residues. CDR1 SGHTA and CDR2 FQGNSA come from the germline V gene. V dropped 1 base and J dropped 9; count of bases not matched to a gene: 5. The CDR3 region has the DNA TGTGCCAGCAGCTTAGGGGACAGGCCTTGGCCCCAGCATTTT. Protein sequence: CASSLGDRPWPQHF.

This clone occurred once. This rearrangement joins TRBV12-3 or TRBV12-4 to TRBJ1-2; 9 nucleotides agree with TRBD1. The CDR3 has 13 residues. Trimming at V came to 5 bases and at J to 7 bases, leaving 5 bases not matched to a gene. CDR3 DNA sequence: TGTGCCAGCAGTGTGGGACAGGGTTTTGGCTACACCTTC. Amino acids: CASSVGQGFGYTF.

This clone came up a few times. The CDR3 DNA is TGTGCCAGTCTCCAGGGGCTGGAAGCTTTCTTT. Encoded protein: CASLQGLEAFF. This chain connects TRBV27 to TRBJ1-1; D is perhaps TRBD1 (6 bases). The CDR3 is 11 residues long. Germline values: CDR1 MNHEY, CDR2 SMNVEV (reference sequence). Trimming pared 9 bases from V and 8 bases from J, leaving 13 bases between.

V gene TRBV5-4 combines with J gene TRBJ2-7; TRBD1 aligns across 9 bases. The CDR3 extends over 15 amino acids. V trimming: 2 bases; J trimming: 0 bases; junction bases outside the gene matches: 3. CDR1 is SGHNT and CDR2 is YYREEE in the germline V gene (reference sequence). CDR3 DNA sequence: TGTGCCAGCAGCTTACCGGGACAGGGCTCCTACGAGCAGTACTTC. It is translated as CASSLPGQGSYEQYF.

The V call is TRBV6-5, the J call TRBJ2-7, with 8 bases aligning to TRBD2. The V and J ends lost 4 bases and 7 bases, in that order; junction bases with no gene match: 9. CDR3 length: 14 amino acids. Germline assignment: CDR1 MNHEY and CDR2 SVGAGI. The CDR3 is CASSSRGGRWEQYF. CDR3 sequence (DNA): TGTGCCAGCAGTTCCCGGGGGGGCCGATGGGAGCAGTACTTC.

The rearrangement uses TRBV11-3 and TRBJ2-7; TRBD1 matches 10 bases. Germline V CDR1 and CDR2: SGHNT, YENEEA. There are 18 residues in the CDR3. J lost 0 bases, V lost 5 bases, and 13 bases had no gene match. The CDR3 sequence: CASSLLGGQGTYSYEQYF. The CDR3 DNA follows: TGTGCCAGCAGCCTCCTCGGGGGACAGGGGACCTACTCCTACGAGCAGTACTTC.

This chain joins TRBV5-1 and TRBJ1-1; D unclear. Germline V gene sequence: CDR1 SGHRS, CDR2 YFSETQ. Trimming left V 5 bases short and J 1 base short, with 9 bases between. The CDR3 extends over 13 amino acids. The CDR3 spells CASRQGPNTEAFF. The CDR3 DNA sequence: TGCGCCAGCAGACAAGGACCGAACACTGAAGCTTTCTTT.

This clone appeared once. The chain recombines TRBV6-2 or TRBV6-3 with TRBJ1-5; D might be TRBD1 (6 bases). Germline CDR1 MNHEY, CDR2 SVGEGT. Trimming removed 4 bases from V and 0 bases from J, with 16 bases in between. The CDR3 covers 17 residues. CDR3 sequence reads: CASSSRQVSYSNQPQHF. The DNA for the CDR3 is TGTGCCAGCAGTTCACGACAGGTGTCCTATAGCAATCAGCCCCAGCATTTT.

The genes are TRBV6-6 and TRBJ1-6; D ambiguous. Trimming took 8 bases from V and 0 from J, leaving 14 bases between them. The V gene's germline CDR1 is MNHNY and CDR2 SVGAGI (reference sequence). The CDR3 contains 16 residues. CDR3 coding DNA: TGTGCCAGCGTGTCCCCGGGTAGCTCCTATAATTCACCCCTCCACTTT. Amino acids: CASVSPGSSYNSPLHF.

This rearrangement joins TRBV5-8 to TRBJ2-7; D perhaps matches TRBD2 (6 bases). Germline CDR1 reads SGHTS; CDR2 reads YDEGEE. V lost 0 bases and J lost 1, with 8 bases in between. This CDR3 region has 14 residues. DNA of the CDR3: TGTGCCAGCAGCTTGGTGGCGGGATCCTACGAGCAGTACTTC. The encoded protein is CASSLVAGSYEQYF.

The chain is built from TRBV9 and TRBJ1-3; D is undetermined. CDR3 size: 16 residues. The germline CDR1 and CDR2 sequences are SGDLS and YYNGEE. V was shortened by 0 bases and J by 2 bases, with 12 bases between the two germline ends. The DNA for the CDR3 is TGTGCCAGCAGCGTAGCCGCAGTATCCCCTGGAAACACCATATATTTT. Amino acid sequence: CASSVAAVSPGNTIYF.

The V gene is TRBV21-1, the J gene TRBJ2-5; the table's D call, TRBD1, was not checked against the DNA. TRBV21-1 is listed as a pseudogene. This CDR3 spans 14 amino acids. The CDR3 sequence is CASSKGDSEETQYF. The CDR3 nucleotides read TGTGCCAGCAGCAAAGGGGACAGCGAAGAGACCCAGTACTTC.

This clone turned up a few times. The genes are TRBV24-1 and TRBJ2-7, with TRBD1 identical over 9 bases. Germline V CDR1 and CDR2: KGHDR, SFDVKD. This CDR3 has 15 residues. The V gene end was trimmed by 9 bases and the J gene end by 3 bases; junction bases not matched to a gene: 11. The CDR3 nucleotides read TGTGCCACCCCCTACCCGGGGACAGGGTTCTACGAGCAGTACTTC. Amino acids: CATPYPGTGFYEQYF.